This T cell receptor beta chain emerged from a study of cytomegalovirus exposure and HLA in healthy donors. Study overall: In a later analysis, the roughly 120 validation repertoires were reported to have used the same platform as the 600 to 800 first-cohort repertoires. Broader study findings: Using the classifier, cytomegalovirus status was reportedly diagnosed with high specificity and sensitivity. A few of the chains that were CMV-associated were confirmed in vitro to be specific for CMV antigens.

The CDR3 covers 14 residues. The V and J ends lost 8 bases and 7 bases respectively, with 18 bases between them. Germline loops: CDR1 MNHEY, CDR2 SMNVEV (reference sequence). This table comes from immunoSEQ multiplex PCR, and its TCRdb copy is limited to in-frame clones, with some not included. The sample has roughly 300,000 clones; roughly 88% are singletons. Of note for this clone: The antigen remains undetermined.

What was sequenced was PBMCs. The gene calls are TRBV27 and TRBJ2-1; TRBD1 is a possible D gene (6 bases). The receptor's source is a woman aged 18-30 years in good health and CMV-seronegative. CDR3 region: CASRGTFGSNEQFF. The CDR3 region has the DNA TGTGCCAGCCGAGGGACATTCGGATCAAATGAGCAGTTCTTC.